The sequence of this TCR beta chain was determined in a study of blood T cell repertoires in COVID-19. The wider study: Samples taken during acute and convalescent COVID-19 were collected in the United States, Italy and Spain. The analysed material was cDNA or gDNA that came from T cells, B-cell-depleted T cells, or PBMCs.

Profiling relied on immunoSEQ multiplex PCR, and the TCRdb table lists in-frame clones only, not all of them. The sample lists 180,000 or so clones; roughly 86% were seen once. Recovered status applied to Cohort 3 donors who had two consecutive negative PCRs. It also applied to those with clearance or with symptom resolution. CDR1 and CDR2 from the germline V gene are LGHNA and YNFKEQ. V was trimmed by 0 bases and J by 3 bases, leaving 8 bases between them. The CDR3 has 14 residues. Sequences were obtained from PBMCs or T cells enriched from blood (not recorded which). The gene calls are TRBV4-2 and TRBJ1-2; no definite D call. The receptor was derived from a woman aged 25-40 years who had recovered from COVID-19. The CDR3 nucleotides read TGTGCCAGCAGCCAAGAAGAGGGCGACTATGGCTACACCTTC. Its translation is CASSQEEGDYGYTF.